This T cell receptor (beta chain) was sequenced in a study of OX40 agonist ivuxolimab in advanced cancers. CDR1 DFQATT and CDR2 SNEGSKA come from the germline V gene (reference sequence). The CDR3 runs 10 residues. As concerns this clone: The target antigen is unknown.

Assay: immunoSEQ multiplex PCR; the TCRdb copy retains only in-frame clones and omits some. Here the sample spans tens of thousands of clones, 90% to 95% being singletons. General study results and limits: The mean number of expanded clones was higher in CD8+ T cells than in CD4+.

The chain has TRBV20-1 and TRBJ2-5; no definite D call. The J call may be mistaken, given a closer DNA end match to TRBJ2-7. This receptor was identified in an adult with an advanced solid tumor such as melanoma, head and neck, liver or kidney cancer. The sequencing here drew on CD4+ or CD8+ T cells sorted from blood, taken in a trial of the OX40 agonist ivuxolimab. This chain's CDR3 is CSASAYEQYF. In nucleotides, the CDR3 is TGCAGTGCCTCCGCTTACGAGCAGTACTTC.